Shown below are 17 T cell receptor beta chains from a single sample sequenced in a study of glioma-infiltrating T cells after dendritic cell vaccination. The sample's time point: after dendritic cell vaccination, including at tumor progression/relapse. Some clones are missing from TCRdb's copy, which holds only in-frame ones; the method was immunoSEQ multiplex PCR. The sample shows 100,000 to 120,000 clones, 90% of them seen only once. The sample consisted of blood, taken after dendritic cell vaccination. The receptors stem from a human donor with glioblastoma.

The rearrangement links TRBV7-9 to TRBJ2-2; 9 positions match TRBD1. CDR1 is SEHNR and CDR2 is FQNEAQ in the germline V gene (reference sequence). The length of the CDR3 is 16 residues. Trimming at V came to 5 bases and at J to 5 bases, leaving 9 bases not matched to a gene. The CDR3 coding sequence is TGTGCCAGCAGCCCAAAGGACAGGGGAGGGACCGGGGAGCTGTTTTTT. Translation: CASSPKDRGGTGELFF.

This clone was seen a single time. The V gene is TRBV5-6, the J gene TRBJ1-1; unclear D gene. This CDR3 region has 14 residues. The V and J ends lost 1 base and 7 bases respectively, with 14 bases between them. Germline CDR1 SGHDT, CDR2 YYEEEE. The CDR3 DNA reads as TGTGCCAGCAGCTTGCGAGGGCTTGTCAGTGAAGCTTTCTTT. Encoded protein: CASSLRGLVSEAFF.

CDR3 residues: CASSLANRGMSPFF. CDR3 nucleotides: TGTGCCAGCAGCTTGGCAAACAGGGGTATGTCTCCTTTCTTT. This sequence joins TRBV11-3 and TRBJ1-1; TRBD1 aligns across 7 bases. The CDR3 is made up of 14 amino acids. V shed 3 bases and J 12 bases; nucleotides not matched to a gene: 13. The germline V gene has CDR1 SGHNT and CDR2 YENEEA.

This clone has only one observation. The chain recombines TRBV20-1 with TRBJ1-2, with D hard to call. The CDR3 loop spans 11 amino acids. Trimming left V 3 bases short and J 6 bases short, with 8 bases between. Germline V lookup: CDR1 DFQATT, CDR2 SNEGSKA (reference sequence). CDR3 DNA sequence: TGCAGTGCTAGGTATCAGGATGGCTACACCTTC. Translating it yields CSARYQDGYTF.

This rearrangement joins TRBV2 to TRBJ2-3, with D hard to call. Per germline, CDR1 SNHLY and CDR2 FYNNEI. V was pared by 3 bases and J by 2 bases, with 6 bases between. This CDR3 has 13 residues. Here the CDR3 reads CASSEADTDTQYF. The CDR3, as DNA: TGTGCCAGCAGTGAGGCCGACACAGATACGCAGTATTTT.

The V and J genes are TRBV6-1 and TRBJ2-1; TRBD2 matches at 7 bases. The trim removed 4 bases at V and 4 bases at J, leaving 7 bases unmatched. The CDR3 has 15 amino acids. Looked up from germline, CDR1 is MNHNS and CDR2 is SASEGT. The CDR3 nucleotides read TGTGCCAGCAGTGTGTCTAGCGGTAATTACAATGAGCAGTTCTTC. It yields the protein CASSVSSGNYNEQFF.

This chain uses TRBV9 with TRBJ2-1, with TRBD1 identical over 8 bases. The trim removed 3 bases at V and 3 bases at J, leaving 8 bases unmatched. The CDR3 has 16 residues. CDR1 is SGDLS and CDR2 is YYNGEE in the germline V gene. CDR3 in amino acids: CASSAGYGQGYNEQFF. For the CDR3, the DNA is TGTGCCAGCAGCGCCGGGTACGGACAGGGCTACAATGAGCAGTTCTTC.

The rearrangement joins TRBV27 to TRBJ2-5; D possibly corresponds to TRBD2 (6 bases). The CDR3 runs 13 residues. Trimming took 8 bases from V and 11 from J, leaving 21 bases between them. CDR1 MNHEY and CDR2 SMNVEV come from the germline V gene (reference sequence). In nucleotides, the CDR3 is TGTGCCAGCCGGGGGAGCGCCGTGAGTTGGCAGTACTTC. Translating it yields CASRGSAVSWQYF.

The chain links TRBV30 to TRBJ2-5; the D gene is possibly TRBD1 (7 bases). Trimming left V 2 bases short and J 4 bases short, with 17 bases between. The CDR3 totals 15 residues. Germline V gives CDR1 GTSNPN, CDR2 SVGIG (reference sequence). CDR3 bases: TGTGCCTGGAGTCGTGAGGGGGCGGGGCGAGAGACCCAGTACTTC. It translates to CAWSREGAGRETQYF.

The genes are TRBV6-1 and TRBJ2-3, with a tentative D call TRBD2 (5 bases). The germline CDR1 and CDR2 sequences are MNHNS and SASEGT. Trimming removed 3 bases from V and 4 bases from J, with 11 bases in between. The CDR3 has 14 amino acids. CDR3 coding DNA: TGTGCCAGCAGTGATGCCGGGGTAGCAGATACGCAGTATTTT. This translates into CASSDAGVADTQYF.

The chain is built from TRBV5-6 and TRBJ1-2, with D tentatively TRBD1 (5 bases). Trimming removed 4 bases at V and 7 bases at J, with 14 bases between. This CDR3 is 13 amino acids long. Germline values: CDR1 SGHDT, CDR2 YYEEEE. Written as DNA, the CDR3 is TGTGCCAGCAGCCCCTGGGGGGTTTTTGGCTACACCTTC. Its protein is CASSPWGVFGYTF. Together with reference TRBV5-6 and TRBJ1-2, the CDR3 gives the full variable domain: DAGVTQSPTHLIKTRGQQVTLRCSPKSGHDTVSWYQQALGQGPQFIFQYYEEEERQRGNFPDRFSGHQFPNYSSELNVNALLLGDSALYLCASSPWGVFGYTFGSGTRLTVV.

The CDR3 DNA follows: TGTGCCTGGACCCGGACTAGCGGGGAGCCACAAGAGACCCAGTACTTC. Its protein product is CAWTRTSGEPQETQYF. This sequence joins TRBV30 and TRBJ2-5; 12 positions match TRBD2. Per the germline V gene, CDR1 is GTSNPN and CDR2 is SVGIG (reference sequence). The CDR3 runs 16 residues. The V and J ends lost 4 bases and 2 bases, in that order; junction bases with no gene match: 8.

The gene calls are TRBV5-1 and TRBJ2-2; 8 bases match TRBD2. The V and J ends lost 4 bases and 4 bases, in that order; junction bases with no gene match: 9. CDR1 is SGHRS, CDR2 YFSETQ, per germline. This CDR3 is built from 16 residues. The CDR3 DNA follows: TGCGCCAGCAGCCACGGCGCGGGGGGTGGCACCGGGGAGCTGTTTTTT. It is translated as CASSHGAGGGTGELFF. Together with reference TRBV5-1 and TRBJ2-2, the CDR3 gives the full variable domain: KAGVTQTPRYLIKTRGQQVTLSCSPISGHRSVSWYQQTPGQGLQFLFEYFSETQRNKGNFPGRFSGRQFSNSRSEMNVSTLELGDSALYLCASSHGAGGGTGELFFGEGSRLTVL.

The chain joins TRBV6-1 to TRBJ2-5, with D perhaps matching TRBD1 (7 bases). The germline CDR1 and CDR2 sequences are MNHNS and SASEGT. This CDR3 is 14 amino acids long. V lost 7 bases, J lost 5 bases, and 17 bases lay in between. This CDR3 is CASMTQGGLETQYF. In nucleotides, the CDR3 is TGTGCCAGCATGACCCAGGGGGGCTTGGAGACCCAGTACTTC.

V gene TRBV2 combines with J gene TRBJ2-1; D is unclear. V lost 4 bases and J lost 3, with 7 bases in between. This CDR3 comprises 13 residues. Per the germline V gene, CDR1 is SNHLY and CDR2 is FYNNEI. CDR3 protein: CASSVTVYNEQFF. CDR3 bases: TGTGCCAGCAGTGTTACGGTCTACAATGAGCAGTTCTTC.

The chain is built from TRBV7-8 and TRBJ1-1; D unresolved. V was clipped by 2 bases and J by 0 bases, with 10 bases between them. The CDR3 sequence is 15 residues long. From germline, CDR1 is SGHVS and CDR2 FQNEAQ. The CDR3 region is CASSLILTVNTEAFF. In nucleotides, the CDR3 is TGTGCCAGCAGCTTAATCCTCACAGTGAACACTGAAGCTTTCTTT.

This rearrangement joins TRBV6-6 to TRBJ1-2; D is unresolved. The CDR3 consists of 11 residues. V lost 5 bases to trimming and J lost 7 bases, with 8 bases between them. Germline assignment: CDR1 MNHNY and CDR2 SVGAGI (reference sequence). In DNA form, the CDR3 reads TGTGCCAGCAGTCCCGACTCTGGCTACACCTTC. It yields the protein CASSPDSGYTF.